This TCR beta chain was obtained from a study of Ad26.COV2.S vaccination and SARS-CoV-2 variants. Study details: The donor was enrolled in the Ad26.COV2.S arm of the COV1001 trial. Ad26.COV2.S given intramuscularly, once or twice 56 days apart.

Sequencing was performed with immunoSEQ multiplex PCR; in TCRdb, only in-frame clones are kept and a portion is missing. The sample records over 450,000 clones, about 88% being singletons. Regarding treatment: over 15 received Ad26.COV2.S at low or high dose, single or two shots; 5 received placebo; per-sample allocation not given. After the first vaccine or placebo injection, samples were drawn on day 63. Built on an Ad26 vector, the vaccine expressed Wuhan-strain SARS-CoV-2 spike. The germline gives CDR1 DFQATT, CDR2 SNEGSKA (reference sequence). V gave up 5 bases and J gave up 0 bases; unmatched junction bases: 7. The CDR3 sequence is 17 residues long.

The sample here was peripheral blood, taken in a trial of Ad26.COV2.S vaccine versus placebo. This chain uses TRBV20-1 with TRBJ2-4; 13 nucleotides agree with TRBD2. The sequence derives from a person between 18 and 60 years old who received the Ad26.COV2.S COVID-19 vaccine or a placebo. The CDR3 reads CSARGLAGAGAKNIQYF. In nucleotides, the CDR3 is TGCAGTGCTCGTGGACTAGCGGGAGCGGGAGCCAAAAACATTCAGTACTTC.